The TCR beta chain under discussion was sequenced for a study of shared clonotypes between healthy human individuals. This clone was counted between two and nine times. Data came from immunoSEQ multiplex PCR; TCRdb stores just in-frame clones and leaves some out. Seen here are nearly 1 million clones, approximately 80% observed once, and the top ten hold around 1.4%. Germline CDR1 LGHNT, CDR2 FRNRAP. This CDR3 has 11 amino acids. The V and J ends lost 7 bases and 9 bases respectively, with 10 bases between them. A CD45RA+ naive subset and a CD45RA-negative memory subset were split from CD4+ cells. Sequencing used memory CD4+ T cells sorted from blood. Subset defined: CD45RA-negative fraction. The sequence was obtained from a man aged 18-30 years in good health. This chain links TRBV12-5 with TRBJ2-1, with unresolved D. The CDR3 loop reads CASALSGEQFF. The CDR3 coding sequence is TGTGCTAGTGCCCTCTCGGGTGAGCAGTTCTTC.